The clone carrying this T cell receptor (beta chain) was counted a few times. Its matching antigen is unknown. This entry belongs to a study of response to subunit inactivated influenza vaccine. Study conclusions and caveats: Researchers suggested that each seasonal influenza vaccination recruits few new T cells.

TCRdb independently ran MiXCR on the RT-PCR reads; one entry per CDR3 protein. The repertoire holds 280,000 or so distinct CDR3 sequences, with roughly 22% as singletons. The sequence derives from a man between 50 and 70 years old who received an inactivated influenza vaccine. Material: PBMCs from blood, obtained approximately 20 months after vaccination.

The CDR3 DNA reads TGTGCCACCGCCGAGGGACTAGCGAGCGAGCAGTACTTC. Protein product: CATAEGLASEQYF. The chain has TRBV6-6 and TRBJ2-7; 10 nucleotides align to TRBD2. J was trimmed by 6 bases and V by 10 bases; bases with no gene match: 9. There are 13 residues in the CDR3. The germline gives CDR1 MNHNY, CDR2 SVGAGI (reference sequence).